One sample yielded the 30 T cell receptor beta chains listed below, sequenced in a study of cytomegalovirus exposure and HLA in healthy donors. Profiled with immunoSEQ multiplex PCR; TCRdb holds only in-frame clones, not every one. The data contain under 200,000 clones, roughly 77% of them singletons. The sequencing input was PBMCs. The receptors originated from a woman aged 25-40 years in good health and CMV-seronegative.

V gene TRBV28 combines with J gene TRBJ1-4; D perhaps matches TRBD1 (6 bases). The CDR3 runs to 17 residues. Germline V gene lookup returns CDR1 MDHEN and CDR2 SYDVKM. V dropped 2 bases and J dropped 6 bases, with 19 bases sitting between them. The CDR3 spells CASSLRKGVRIDEKLFF. The CDR3 region has the DNA TGTGCCAGCAGTTTAAGAAAGGGGGTGCGGATTGATGAAAAACTGTTTTTT.

The chain recombines TRBV6-1 with TRBJ1-5; perhaps TRBD1 as D (6 bases). Trimming removed 6 bases from V and 6 bases from J, with 9 bases in between. CDR1 and CDR2 from the germline V gene are MNHNS and SASEGT. CDR3 length: 12 amino acids. In nucleotides, the CDR3 is TGTGCCAGCAGGGGGGCAAGTCAGCCCCAGCATTTT. Translation gives CASRGASQPQHF.

The chain employs TRBV5-1 and TRBJ2-3; 8 bases are a match to TRBD2. V gave up 0 bases and J gave up 0 bases; unmatched junction bases: 3. Germline V gene sequence: CDR1 SGHRS, CDR2 YFSETQ. This CDR3 has 16 residues. CDR3 DNA sequence: TGCGCCAGCAGCTTGGCCGGGGGGGCCAGCACAGATACGCAGTATTTT. Translation: CASSLAGGASTDTQYF.

This clone showed up just once. The chain couples TRBV29-1 to TRBJ1-2; TRBD1 matches at 7 bases. The length of the CDR3 is 13 residues. Germline V gene lookup returns CDR1 SQVTM and CDR2 ANQGSEA. CDR3 loop: CSLSAGGSNGYTF. CDR3 coding DNA: TGCAGTCTTAGCGCAGGGGGTAGTAATGGCTACACCTTC.

The genes are TRBV5-8 and TRBJ1-2; 9 positions match TRBD1. Germline loops: CDR1 SGHTS, CDR2 YDEGEE. The CDR3 has 14 amino acids. V lost 2 bases, J lost 8 bases, and 7 bases stayed unmatched. CDR3 sequence (DNA): TGTGCCAGCAGCTTACTACAGGGGGCACGGGGCTACACCTTC. It is translated as CASSLLQGARGYTF. The variable domain in full, completed from reference TRBV5-8 and TRBJ1-2, reads EAGVTQSPTHLIKTRGQQATLRCSPISGHTSVYWYQQALGLGLQFLLWYDEGEERNRGNFPPRFSGRQFPNYSSELNVNALELEDSALYLCASSLLQGARGYTFGSGTRLTVV.

To note about this clone: This sample includes further DNA sequences coding for the same CDR3. The genes are TRBV30 and TRBJ1-2; 7 bases match TRBD1. V shed 2 bases and J 8 bases; nucleotides not matched to a gene: 5. The CDR3 is made up of 12 amino acids. Germline-derived CDR1 and CDR2 are GTSNPN and SVGIG (reference sequence). In DNA form, the CDR3 reads TGTGCCTGGAGTAGACAGGGCGGAGGCTACACCTTC. This gives the protein CAWSRQGGGYTF.

The chain is built from TRBV4-1 and TRBJ2-3, with TRBD2 matching over 8 bases. Germline V lookup: CDR1 MGHRA, CDR2 YSYEKL. The CDR3 has 14 amino acids. V shed 0 bases and J 5 bases; nucleotides not matched to a gene: 1. This CDR3 reads CASSQEREVDTQYF. The CDR3 nucleotides are TGCGCCAGCAGCCAAGAGCGGGAGGTAGATACGCAGTATTTT.

V gene TRBV5-1 combines with J gene TRBJ1-2; 8 bases fit TRBD1. With V trimmed by 4 bases and J by 3 bases, 23 bases remained unmatched. Germline CDR1 reads SGHRS; CDR2 reads YFSETQ. CDR3 length equals 20 residues. The CDR3 DNA sequence: TGCGCCAGCAGCACGGGACAGGAATATCCCATGGGCCCAAACCACTATGGCTACACCTTC. This translates into CASSTGQEYPMGPNHYGYTF.

The chain employs TRBV30 and TRBJ1-4, with D possibly TRBD1 on 5 matching bases. The CDR3 is 14 residues long. From germline, CDR1 is GTSNPN and CDR2 SVGIG (reference sequence). V dropped 3 bases and J dropped 8 bases, with 16 bases sitting between them. CDR3 bases: TGTGCCTGGAGCCCCGGGGGGGGAGGCGAAAAACTGTTTTTT. Its protein is CAWSPGGGGEKLFF.

V usage is TRBV6-1 and J usage is TRBJ2-1; 7 bases agree with TRBD2. The J segment lost 3 bases and the V segment lost 6 bases, leaving 8 bases of the junction unmatched. The CDR3 totals 15 residues. Germline V gene sequence: CDR1 MNHNS, CDR2 SASEGT. For the CDR3, the DNA is TGTGCCAGCAGAGATTCGACTAGCAGCTACAATGAGCAGTTCTTC. Amino acids: CASRDSTSSYNEQFF.

The rearrangement joins TRBV7-9 to TRBJ1-4; 9 bases match TRBD1. The germline CDR1 and CDR2 sequences are SEHNR and FQNEAQ (reference sequence). CDR3 length equals 15 residues. Trimming removed 5 bases from V and 8 bases from J; junction bases left unmatched: 9. CDR3 in amino acids: CASSLVGTGQEKLFF. CDR3 nucleotides: TGTGCCAGCAGCCTCGTCGGGACAGGGCAAGAAAAACTGTTTTTT.

This clone appeared once. A much more abundant neighbour one base away suggests this may be a read error. This chain links TRBV14 with TRBJ1-2; tentatively, D is TRBD1 (6 bases). Trimming took 4 bases from V and 4 from J, leaving 7 bases between them. This CDR3 is built from 12 residues. Germline V gene sequence: CDR1 SGHDN, CDR2 FVKESK. The CDR3 region is CASSRTVYGYTF. The CDR3 bases are TGTGCCAGCAGCCGGACAGTCTATGGCTACACCTTC.

The chain combines TRBV25-1 with TRBJ2-7; D not certain. This CDR3 has 15 amino acids. Germline V lookup: CDR1 MGHDK, CDR2 SYGVNS. The ends were cut back, 5 bases at V and 2 bases at J, with 16 bases in the middle. The CDR3 sequence is CASSIYSGLAYEQYF. Here the CDR3 DNA reads TGTGCCAGCAGTATTTACTCCGGGTTAGCCTACGAGCAGTACTTC.

This chain uses TRBV7-7 with TRBJ2-5; 7 nucleotides match TRBD1. This CDR3 has 14 amino acids. Germline loops: CDR1 SSHAT, CDR2 FNYEAQ (reference sequence). With 5 bases clipped from V and 0 bases from J, the junction kept 3 bases outside the gene matches. CDR3 nucleotide sequence: TGTGCCAGCAGCGTGACAGGGAACCAAGAGACCCAGTACTTC. Translation: CASSVTGNQETQYF. The full variable domain, with the rest looked up from reference TRBV7-7 and TRBJ2-5, is GAGVSQSPRYKVTKRGQDVTLRCDPISSHATLYWYQQALGQGPEFLTYFNYEAQPDKSGLPSDRFSAERPEGSISTLTIQRTEQRDSAMYRCASSVTGNQETQYFGPGTRLLVL.

This chain connects TRBV27 to TRBJ1-5, with D possibly matching TRBD1 (6 bases). Trimming took off 6 bases at V and 2 bases at J, with 17 bases between the two ends. CDR1 is MNHEY and CDR2 is SMNVEV in the germline V gene (reference sequence). The CDR3 extends over 16 amino acids. CDR3 DNA sequence: TGTGCCAGCAGGCCACAGGGACCTCGGGGCAATCAGCCCCAGCATTTT. It encodes CASRPQGPRGNQPQHF.

This clone was detected only a few times. Distinct nucleotide sequences in the sample also encode this CDR3. This chain connects TRBV29-1 to TRBJ1-1, with D tentatively TRBD1 (6 bases). Looked up from germline, CDR1 is SQVTM and CDR2 is ANQGSEA. V was clipped by 7 bases and J by 2 bases, with 11 bases between them. The CDR3 consists of 12 residues. The CDR3 loop is CSARQANTEAFF. The CDR3 DNA is TGCAGCGCTCGACAGGCAAACACTGAAGCTTTCTTT.

Here the CDR3 reads CASSVAWRDTDTQYF. The CDR3 nucleotides are TGTGCCAGCAGCGTAGCTTGGCGGGACACAGATACGCAGTATTTT. V gene TRBV9 combines with J gene TRBJ2-3; weak D call: TRBD2 (6 bases). The CDR3 totals 15 residues. Germline CDR1 is SGDLS and CDR2 is YYNGEE. Trimming cost V 0 bases and J 2 bases, with 10 bases left between them.

This clone has just a few counts. The rearrangement uses TRBV28 and TRBJ1-5, with D hard to call. Germline CDR1 and CDR2: MDHEN and SYDVKM. V was cut by 2 bases and J by 5 bases, with 10 bases left in between. This CDR3 is 14 amino acids long. CDR3 residues: CASSLPGIYQPQHF. CDR3 bases: TGTGCCAGCAGTTTACCGGGAATTTATCAGCCCCAGCATTTT.

The chain carries TRBV4-1 and TRBJ2-2; D remains ambiguous. Trimming stripped 0 bases from V and 1 base from J, with 6 bases between. Germline V gene data show CDR1 as MGHRA and CDR2 as YSYEKL. CDR3 length equals 15 residues. The CDR3 nucleotides are TGCGCCAGCAGCCAAGACCGGTTGAACACCGGGGAGCTGTTTTTT. It yields the protein CASSQDRLNTGELFF.

This clone was detected once. This chain joins TRBV6-1 and TRBJ2-5; 11 bases fit TRBD2. CDR1 is MNHNS, CDR2 SASEGT, per germline. CDR3 length: 15 amino acids. The V and J ends lost 3 bases and 7 bases, in that order; junction bases with no gene match: 7. CDR3 nucleotide sequence: TGTGCCAGCAGTGACCTAGCGGGGGGCATGGTGACCCAGTACTTC. It encodes CASSDLAGGMVTQYF.

The chain carries TRBV11-2 and TRBJ1-2, with D possibly TRBD1 on 6 matching bases. The germline CDR1 and CDR2 sequences are SGHAT and FQNNGV. CDR3 length: 15 residues. The V gene lost 4 bases and the J gene lost 3 bases, with 15 bases spanning the gap. CDR3 sequence reads: CASSSLGGGDYGYTF. The CDR3 nucleotides read TGTGCCAGCAGCTCCCTGGGAGGGGGGGACTATGGCTACACCTTC. Full variable domain (outside the CDR3, taken from reference TRBV11-2 and TRBJ1-2): EAGVAQSPRYKIIEKRQSVAFWCNPISGHATLYWYQQILGQGPKLLIQFQNNGVVDDSQLPKDRFSAERLKGVDSTLKIQPAKLEDSAVYLCASSSLGGGDYGYTFGSGTRLTVV.

The V call is TRBV6-1, the J call TRBJ2-2, with D perhaps matching TRBD1 (5 bases). The germline V gene encodes CDR1 MNHNS and CDR2 SASEGT. The V and J ends lost 2 bases and 4 bases respectively, with 11 bases between them. This CDR3 contains 15 residues. The CDR3 loop reads CASSEIRGGTGELFF. CDR3 bases: TGTGCCAGCAGTGAAATTAGGGGCGGCACCGGGGAGCTGTTTTTT.

The V and J genes are TRBV11-2 and TRBJ1-2; D possibly corresponds to TRBD1 (6 bases). The germline gives CDR1 SGHAT, CDR2 FQNNGV. This CDR3 is built from 13 residues. The ends were cut back, 4 bases at V and 6 bases at J, with 12 bases in the middle. As DNA, the CDR3 is TGTGCCAGCAGCTCCCAACAGGGCCATGGCTACACCTTC. Amino acids: CASSSQQGHGYTF.

The rearrangement links TRBV28 to TRBJ2-3; a possible D gene is TRBD2 (7 bases). The germline CDR1 and CDR2 sequences are MDHEN and SYDVKM. The CDR3 totals 15 residues. Trimming shortened V by 3 bases and J by 2 bases, and 12 bases separated the two germline ends. The CDR3: CASSFGRGLTDTQYF. The CDR3 coding sequence is TGTGCCAGCAGTTTCGGGCGGGGGCTCACAGATACGCAGTATTTT.

In this sample, this clone turned up a few times. This chain uses TRBV6-1 with TRBJ2-3, with a possible D match to TRBD1 (6 bases). The CDR3 spans 16 residues. Germline lookup yields CDR1 MNHNS and CDR2 SASEGT. Trimming took off 2 bases at V and 4 bases at J, with 16 bases between the two ends. DNA for the CDR3: TGTGCCAGCAGTGAATTTTCAGGGGCAGGGTCAGATACGCAGTATTTT. Its translation is CASSEFSGAGSDTQYF.

This clone was found once. CDR3 nucleotide sequence: TGTGCCAGCAGTTCTCAGGGAAGCTCCTACGAGCAGTACTTC. Its translation: CASSSQGSSYEQYF. The gene calls are TRBV7-9 and TRBJ2-7; TRBD1 is a possible D gene (5 bases). V lost 6 bases to trimming and J lost 0 bases, with 12 bases between them. The CDR3 consists of 14 residues. CDR1 and CDR2 (germline): SEHNR, FQNEAQ (reference sequence).

This sequence joins TRBV7-2 and TRBJ1-5; the D is unclear. The CDR3 covers 13 residues. The V end lost 8 bases, the J end lost 7 bases, and 15 bases lay between the germline ends. Germline V gives CDR1 SGHTA, CDR2 FQGNSA. The DNA of the CDR3 is TGTGCCAGCTCAGAGGGCGGGCAACAGCCCCAGCATTTT. It yields the protein CASSEGGQQPQHF.

The rearrangement joins TRBV5-1 to TRBJ2-3, with D tentatively TRBD2 (5 bases). The CDR3 sequence is 15 residues long. Looked up from germline, CDR1 is SGHRS and CDR2 is YFSETQ. V lost 2 bases and J 5 bases, leaving 15 bases between the germline ends. As DNA, the CDR3 is TGCGCCAGCAGCTTAGACTACCTTTTGGGAGATACGCAGTATTTT. Protein sequence: CASSLDYLLGDTQYF.

This chain links TRBV6-6 with TRBJ1-2; D is perhaps TRBD1 (6 bases). CDR3 length: 13 amino acids. From germline, CDR1 is MNHNY and CDR2 SVGAGI (reference sequence). V shed 7 bases and J shed 8 bases, with 17 bases lying between them. The CDR3 DNA is TGTGCCAGCATCGGCCAGGGGTCTGGCGGCTACACCTTC. This translates into CASIGQGSGGYTF.

This sequence joins TRBV15 and TRBJ1-3, with D perhaps TRBD1 (6 bases). The V end lost 1 base, the J end lost 1 base, and 11 bases lay between the germline ends. From germline, CDR1 is LNHNV and CDR2 YYDKDF (reference sequence). The CDR3 has 16 amino acids. This CDR3 is CATSRALTGSGNTIYF. The CDR3, as DNA: TGTGCCACCAGCAGAGCTTTGACAGGATCTGGAAACACCATATATTTT. The whole variable domain, remainder taken from reference TRBV15 and TRBJ1-3, is DAMVIQNPRYQVTQFGKPVTLSCSQTLNHNVMYWYQQKSSQAPKLLFHYYDKDFNNEADTPDNFQSRRPNTSFCFLDIRSPGLGDTAMYLCATSRALTGSGNTIYFGEGSWLTVV.